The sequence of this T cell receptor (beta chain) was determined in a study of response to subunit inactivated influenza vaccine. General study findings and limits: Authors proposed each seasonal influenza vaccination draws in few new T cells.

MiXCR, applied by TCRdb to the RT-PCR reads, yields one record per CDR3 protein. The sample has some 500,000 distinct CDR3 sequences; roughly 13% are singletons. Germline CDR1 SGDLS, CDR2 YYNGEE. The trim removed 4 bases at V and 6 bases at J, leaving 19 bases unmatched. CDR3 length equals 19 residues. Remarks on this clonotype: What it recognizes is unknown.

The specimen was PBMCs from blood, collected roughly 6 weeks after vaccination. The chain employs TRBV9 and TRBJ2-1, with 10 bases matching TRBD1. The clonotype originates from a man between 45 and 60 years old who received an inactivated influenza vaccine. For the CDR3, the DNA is TGTGCCAGCAGCATAAGACAGGGGGCTCATAGCGGGACGGGCAATGAGCAGTTCTTC. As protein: CASSIRQGAHSGTGNEQFF.